This is a list of T cell receptor beta chains from one sample in a study of cytomegalovirus exposure and HLA in healthy donors. Clones were read by immunoSEQ multiplex PCR, and TCRdb kept only the in-frame ones, dropping some. There are around 85,000 clones in the sample; under 80% occur only once, and around 4.2% lies in the top ten. The sample was PBMCs. The receptor set was obtained from a man between 60 and 70 years old in good health and CMV-seronegative. Both conserved end residues are part of each CDR3. A D gene is named only where the DNA matches it firmly. Some rows mark clone size as missing; the rest say once, few, many or name a class of expanded clone.

cdr3_length clone_size d_call j_call v_call cdr3_aa cdr3_nt
15 . TRBD1 TRBJ1-5 TRBV2 CASSWDSGQTQPQHF TGTGCCAGTTCCTGGGACAGTGGCCAAACGCAGCCCCAGCATTTT
19 few TRBD2 TRBJ2-3 TRBV9 CASSVTPGLPTSSTDTQYF TGTGCCAGCAGCGTGACGCCGGGACTACCGACCTCTAGCACAGATACGCAGTATTTT
14 . . TRBJ2-3 TRBV7-9 CSSSRTGAGHTQYF TGTTCCAGCAGCCGAACAGGAGCAGGGCATACGCAGTATTTT
15 . TRBD2 TRBJ2-3 TRBV5-1 CASSTSGGASDTQYF TGCGCCAGCAGCACCTCCGGGGGGGCCTCAGATACGCAGTATTTT
16 . TRBD2 TRBJ2-3 TRBV6-4 CASSDASGGGTDTQYF TGTGCCAGCAGTGACGCTAGCGGGGGGGGCACAGATACGCAGTATTTT
18 . TRBD2 TRBJ2-3 TRBV4-2 CASSHEPRTSGGADTQYF TGTGCCAGCAGCCACGAACCGCGAACTAGCGGGGGGGCGGATACGCAGTATTTT
12 . . TRBJ2-7 TRBV9 CASSDNSYEQYF TGTGCCAGCAGCGATAACAGCTACGAGCAGTACTTC
14 . . TRBJ1-5 TRBV5-6 CASTRVGSNQPQHF TGTGCCAGCACGAGGGTCGGGAGCAATCAGCCCCAGCATTTT
16 . . TRBJ1-6 TRBV7-8 CASSLGQGGHNSPLHF TGTGCCAGCAGCTTAGGGCAGGGAGGCCATAATTCACCCCTCCACTTT
13 few . TRBJ2-3 TRBV7-3 CASSGGAADTQYF TGTGCCAGCAGCGGGGGGGCCGCAGATACGCAGTATTTT
15 . TRBD2 TRBJ2-3 TRBV7-3 CASSFAGGGTDTQYF TGTGCCAGCAGCTTCGCGGGGGGCGGCACAGATACGCAGTATTTT
13 . . TRBJ2-5 TRBV6-1 CASSKDSGETQYF TGTGCCAGCAGCAAAGACAGTGGGGAGACCCAGTACTTC
14 . TRBD1 TRBJ2-5 TRBV5-1 CASSARGLGETQYF TGCGCCAGCAGCGCCAGGGGGCTCGGGGAGACCCAGTACTTC
16 . . TRBJ1-1 TRBV7-3 CASSYDPGRVGTEAFF TGTGCCAGCAGCTATGACCCCGGGAGGGTGGGCACTGAAGCTTTCTTT
18 once . TRBJ1-5 TRBV21-1 CASSKGYRVKYSNQPQHF TGTGCCAGCAGCAAAGGGTACAGGGTGAAGTATAGCAATCAGCCCCAGCATTTT
15 . . TRBJ1-1 TRBV19 CASSMGVGADTEAFF TGTGCCAGTAGTATGGGGGTGGGGGCTGACACTGAAGCTTTCTTT
17 few TRBD1 TRBJ1-3 TRBV5-6 CASSLWGQGSSGNTIYF TGTGCCAGCAGCTTGTGGGGACAGGGCAGCTCTGGAAACACCATATATTTT
11 . . TRBJ2-1 TRBV29-1 CSVARDNEQFF TGCAGCGTTGCCAGGGACAATGAGCAGTTCTTC
13 . TRBD1 TRBJ2-5 TRBV7-3 CASSSDSSGGQYF TGTGCCAGCAGTTCTGACAGCTCAGGGGGCCAGTACTTC
16 . . TRBJ2-6 TRBV5-6 CASSLDTASGANVLTF TGTGCCAGCAGCTTGGATACAGCCTCTGGGGCCAACGTCCTGACTTTC
13 . . TRBJ1-2 TRBV7-9 CASSLHQGKGYTF TGTGCCAGCAGCTTACACCAGGGGAAAGGCTACACCTTC
13 . . TRBJ1-5 TRBV2 CASSGQDNQPQHF TGTGCCAGCAGTGGCCAGGACAATCAGCCCCAGCATTTT
14 . TRBD1 TRBJ1-6 TRBV5-1 CASSLEGQGSPLHF TGCGCCAGCAGCTTGGAGGGACAGGGCTCACCCCTCCACTTT
14 . . TRBJ1-1 TRBV4-1 CASSQDEEFAEAFF TGCGCCAGCAGCCAAGACGAGGAATTCGCTGAAGCTTTCTTT
15 . . TRBJ1-4 TRBV15 CATGQLGATNEKLFF TGTGCCACCGGACAACTGGGGGCGACTAATGAAAAACTGTTTTTT
16 . . TRBJ1-1 TRBV27 CASSPPGGRGNTEAFF TGTGCCAGCAGTCCGCCGGGGGGCCGGGGGAACACTGAAGCTTTCTTT
16 . TRBD1 TRBJ2-7 TRBV4-1 CASSQGTGMGSYEQYF TGCGCCAGCAGCCAAGGGACAGGGATGGGGTCCTACGAGCAGTACTTC
13 . . TRBJ1-5 TRBV5-1 CASSLDSNQPQHF TGCGCCAGCAGCTTGGACAGTAATCAGCCCCAGCATTTT
19 few TRBD2 TRBJ2-1 TRBV5-1 CASSLAASGGAGYYNEQFF TGCGCCAGCAGCTTGGCGGCTAGCGGGGGGGCCGGGTACTACAATGAGCAGTTCTTC
16 . . TRBJ1-2 TRBV19 CASSIERRGFGYGYTF TGTGCCAGTAGTATAGAGAGAAGGGGATTCGGCTATGGCTACACCTTC
15 . TRBD1 TRBJ2-3 TRBV11-2 CASSSGDRRTDTQYF TGTGCCAGCAGCTCCGGGGACAGGCGCACAGATACGCAGTATTTT
12 . . TRBJ1-1 TRBV30 CARSNRVSEAFF TGTGCCCGATCTAACAGGGTCTCTGAAGCTTTCTTT
13 . . TRBJ1-2 TRBV5-4 CASQITGYYGYTF TGTGCCAGCCAAATAACAGGGTACTATGGCTACACCTTC
14 . . TRBJ2-2 TRBV6-5 CASSYLRETGELFF TGTGCCAGCAGTTATCTCAGGGAAACCGGGGAGCTGTTTTTT
15 . TRBD2 TRBJ2-2 TRBV30 CAWSVLAGGPGELFF TGTGCCTGGAGTGTACTAGCGGGGGGGCCCGGGGAGCTGTTTTTT
8 . . TRBJ2-1 TRBV6-1 CASSDQFF TGTGCCAGTAGCGACCAGTTCTTC
14 once . TRBJ1-1 TRBV6-1 CASSLDTRETEAFF TGTGCCAGCAGTCTCGACACCCGGGAGACTGAAGCTTTCTTT
19 . TRBD2 TRBJ2-1 TRBV27 CASSLWAPLAGGGNYEQFF TGTGCCAGCAGTTTATGGGCCCCGCTAGCGGGGGGTGGGAATTATGAGCAGTTCTTC
15 . . TRBJ2-5 TRBV5-8 CASSHLSRGLETQYF TGTGCCAGCAGCCATCTCTCGCGGGGCCTTGAGACCCAGTACTTC
16 . . TRBJ2-7 TRBV27 CASSLSTGTLSYEQYF TGTGCCAGCAGTTTATCCACAGGGACCCTCTCCTACGAGCAGTACTTC
14 . . TRBJ2-7 TRBV11-2 CASSLLSSSYEQYF TGTGCCAGCAGCTTATTATCGAGCTCCTACGAGCAGTACTTC
15 . . TRBJ2-2 TRBV30 CAWSGDTLNTGELFF TGTGCCTGGAGTGGGGACACCCTGAACACCGGGGAGCTGTTTTTT
13 . . TRBJ1-5 TRBV19 CASSFGRGQPQHF TGTGCCAGTAGCTTCGGGCGCGGGCAGCCCCAGCATTTT
12 once . TRBJ2-3 TRBV29-1 CSAERGTDTQYF TGCAGCGCCGAACGGGGCACAGATACGCAGTATTTT
15 . TRBD1 TRBJ2-7 TRBV29-1 CSVAGQAESSYEQYF TGCAGCGTCGCCGGACAGGCCGAGAGCTCCTACGAGCAGTACTTC
15 . TRBD1 TRBJ1-1 TRBV5-1 CASSWTPSGGTEAFF TGCGCCAGCAGCTGGACCCCATCAGGGGGCACTGAAGCTTTCTTT
15 . TRBD1 TRBJ2-1 TRBV5-1 CASSLTGEFSNEQFF TGCGCCAGCAGCCTGACAGGGGAGTTTAGCAATGAGCAGTTCTTC